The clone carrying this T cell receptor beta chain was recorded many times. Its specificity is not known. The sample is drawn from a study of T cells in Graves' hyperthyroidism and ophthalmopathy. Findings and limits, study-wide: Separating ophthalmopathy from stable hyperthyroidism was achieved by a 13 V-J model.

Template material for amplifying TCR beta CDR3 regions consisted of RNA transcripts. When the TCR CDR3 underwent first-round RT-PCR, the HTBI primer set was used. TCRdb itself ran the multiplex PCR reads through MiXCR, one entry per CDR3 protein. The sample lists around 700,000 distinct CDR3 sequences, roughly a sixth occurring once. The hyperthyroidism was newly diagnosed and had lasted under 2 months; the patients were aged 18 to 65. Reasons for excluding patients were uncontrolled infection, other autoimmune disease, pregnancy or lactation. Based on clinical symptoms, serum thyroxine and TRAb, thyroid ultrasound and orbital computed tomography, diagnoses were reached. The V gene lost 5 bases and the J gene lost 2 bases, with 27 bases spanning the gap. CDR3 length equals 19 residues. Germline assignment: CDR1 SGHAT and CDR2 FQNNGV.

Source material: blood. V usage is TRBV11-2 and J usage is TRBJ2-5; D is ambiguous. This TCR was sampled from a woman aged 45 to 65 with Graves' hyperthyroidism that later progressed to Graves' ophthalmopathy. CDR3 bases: TGTGCCAGCAGCGGATGGGCGGATACAAGGGAAATAACACAAGAGACCCAGTACTTC. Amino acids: CASSGWADTREITQETQYF.